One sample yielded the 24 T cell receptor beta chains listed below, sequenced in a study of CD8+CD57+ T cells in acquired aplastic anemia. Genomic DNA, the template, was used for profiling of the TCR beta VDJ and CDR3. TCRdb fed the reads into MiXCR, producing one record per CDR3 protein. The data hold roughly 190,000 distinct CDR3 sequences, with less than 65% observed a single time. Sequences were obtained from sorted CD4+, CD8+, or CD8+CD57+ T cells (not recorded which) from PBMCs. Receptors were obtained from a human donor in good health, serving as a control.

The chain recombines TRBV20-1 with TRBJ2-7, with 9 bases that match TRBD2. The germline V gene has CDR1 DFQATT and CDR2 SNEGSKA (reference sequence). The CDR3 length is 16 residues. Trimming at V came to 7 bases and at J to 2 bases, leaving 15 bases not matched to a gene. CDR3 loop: CSVAGGPNRVTYEQYF. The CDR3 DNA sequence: TGCAGTGTCGCGGGGGGGCCGAATAGGGTAACCTACGAGCAGTACTTC.

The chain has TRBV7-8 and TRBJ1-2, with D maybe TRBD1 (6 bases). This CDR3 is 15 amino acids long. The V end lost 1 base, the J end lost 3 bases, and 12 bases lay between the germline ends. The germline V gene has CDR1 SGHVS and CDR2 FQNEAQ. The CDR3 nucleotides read TGTGCCAGCAGCTTAGGTCAGGGGATGGACTATGGCTACACCTTC. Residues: CASSLGQGMDYGYTF.

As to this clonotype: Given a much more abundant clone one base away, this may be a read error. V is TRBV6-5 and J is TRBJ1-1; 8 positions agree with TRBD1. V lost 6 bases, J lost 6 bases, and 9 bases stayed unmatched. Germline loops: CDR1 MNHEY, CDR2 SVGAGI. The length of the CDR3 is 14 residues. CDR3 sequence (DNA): TGTGCCAGCAGAACAGGGGGTAAGGAGTCTGAAGCTTTCTTT. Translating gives CASRTGGKESEAFF.

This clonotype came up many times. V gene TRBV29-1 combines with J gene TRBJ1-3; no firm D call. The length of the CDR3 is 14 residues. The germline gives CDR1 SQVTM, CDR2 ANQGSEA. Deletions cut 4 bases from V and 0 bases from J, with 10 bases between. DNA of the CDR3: TGCAGCGTTGGAGACGGGCTCTCTGGAAACACCATATATTTT. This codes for CSVGDGLSGNTIYF.

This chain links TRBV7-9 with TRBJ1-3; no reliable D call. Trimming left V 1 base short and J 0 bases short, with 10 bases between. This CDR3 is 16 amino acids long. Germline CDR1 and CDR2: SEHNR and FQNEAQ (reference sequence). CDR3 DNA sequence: TGTGCCAGCAGCTTAGTGGCGGGCAGCTCTGGAAACACCATATATTTT. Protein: CASSLVAGSSGNTIYF.

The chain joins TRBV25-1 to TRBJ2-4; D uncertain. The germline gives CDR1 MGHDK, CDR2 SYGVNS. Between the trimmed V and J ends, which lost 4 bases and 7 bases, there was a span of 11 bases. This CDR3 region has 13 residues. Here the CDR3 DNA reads TGTGCCAGCAGTGCGGCAGGCGACAACATTCAGTACTTC. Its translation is CASSAAGDNIQYF.

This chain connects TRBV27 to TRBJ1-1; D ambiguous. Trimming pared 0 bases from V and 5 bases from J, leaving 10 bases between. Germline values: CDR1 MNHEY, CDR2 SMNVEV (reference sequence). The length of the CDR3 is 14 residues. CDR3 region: CASSLSEGWTEAFF. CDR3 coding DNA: TGTGCCAGCAGTTTATCGGAGGGATGGACTGAAGCTTTCTTT.

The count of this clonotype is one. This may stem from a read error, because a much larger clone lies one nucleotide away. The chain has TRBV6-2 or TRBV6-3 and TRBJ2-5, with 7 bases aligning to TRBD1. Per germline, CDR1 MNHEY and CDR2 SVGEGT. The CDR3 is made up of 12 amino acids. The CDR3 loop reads CASRDRQGTQYF. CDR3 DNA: TGTGCCAGCCGGGACAGACAAGGGACCCAGTACTTC.

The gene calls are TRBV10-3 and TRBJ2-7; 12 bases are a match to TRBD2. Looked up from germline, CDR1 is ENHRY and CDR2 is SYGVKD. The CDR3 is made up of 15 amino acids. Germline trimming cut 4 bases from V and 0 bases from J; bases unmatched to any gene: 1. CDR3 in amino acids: CAISGTSGDSYEQYV. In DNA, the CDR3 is TGTGCCATCAGTGGGACTAGCGGGGACTCCTACGAGCAGTACGTC.

CDR3 nucleotide sequence: TGTGCCAGCAGTTATTGGGGGACCTACAATGAGCAGTTCTTC. Translated, it gives CASSYWGTYNEQFF. V and J are TRBV6-6 and TRBJ2-1, with D perhaps given as TRBD1 or TRBD2 (5 bases each). V shed 3 bases and J shed 2 bases, with 8 bases lying between them. From germline, CDR1 is MNHNY and CDR2 SVGAGI (reference sequence). The CDR3 runs to 14 residues.

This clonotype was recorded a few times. CDR3: CASSPAGGTDTQYF. The CDR3 DNA reads TGTGCCAGCTCACCCGCAGGGGGCACAGATACGCAGTATTTT. V gene TRBV18 combines with J gene TRBJ2-3; weak D call: TRBD1 (6 bases). Germline V gene lookup returns CDR1 KGHSH and CDR2 LQKENI. The CDR3 covers 14 residues. Trimming left V 3 bases short and J 1 base short, with 8 bases between.

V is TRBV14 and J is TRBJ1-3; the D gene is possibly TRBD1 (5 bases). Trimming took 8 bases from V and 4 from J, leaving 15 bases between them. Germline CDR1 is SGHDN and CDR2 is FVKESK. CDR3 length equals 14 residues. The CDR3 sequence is CASERGASGNTIYF. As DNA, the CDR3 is TGTGCCAGCGAGCGCGGGGCTTCGGGAAACACCATATATTTT.

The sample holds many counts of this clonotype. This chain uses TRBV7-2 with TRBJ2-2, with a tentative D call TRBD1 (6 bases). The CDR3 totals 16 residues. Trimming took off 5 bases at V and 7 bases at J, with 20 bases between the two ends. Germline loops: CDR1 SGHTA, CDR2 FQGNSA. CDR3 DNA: TGTGCCAGCAGCCCCGGGGTGGGTACAGGGCGCGGGGAGCTGTTTTTT. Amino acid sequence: CASSPGVGTGRGELFF.

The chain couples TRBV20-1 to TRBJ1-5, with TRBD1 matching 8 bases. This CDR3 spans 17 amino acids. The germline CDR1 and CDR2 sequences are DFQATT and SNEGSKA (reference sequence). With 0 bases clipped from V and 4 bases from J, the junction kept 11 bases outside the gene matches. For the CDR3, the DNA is TGCAGTGCTAGAGAGGCAGGGGGCGAAGGCCGGAATCAGCCCCAGCATTTT. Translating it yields CSAREAGGEGRNQPQHF.

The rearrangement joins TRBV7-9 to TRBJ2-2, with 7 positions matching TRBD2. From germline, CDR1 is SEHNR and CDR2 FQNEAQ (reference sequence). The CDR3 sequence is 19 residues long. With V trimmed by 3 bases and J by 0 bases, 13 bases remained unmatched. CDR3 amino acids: CASSFGDGSGGTNTGELFF. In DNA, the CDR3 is TGTGCCAGCAGCTTCGGGGATGGGTCGGGAGGAACGAACACCGGGGAGCTGTTTTTT.

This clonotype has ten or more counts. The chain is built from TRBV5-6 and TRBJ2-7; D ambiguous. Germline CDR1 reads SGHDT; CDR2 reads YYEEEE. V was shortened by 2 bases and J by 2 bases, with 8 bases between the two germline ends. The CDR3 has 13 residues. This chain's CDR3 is CASSFVGTYEQYF. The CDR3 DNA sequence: TGTGCCAGCAGCTTTGTGGGAACCTACGAGCAGTACTTC. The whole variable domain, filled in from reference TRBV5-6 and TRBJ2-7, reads DAGVTQSPTHLIKTRGQQVTLRCSPKSGHDTVSWYQQALGQGPQFIFQYYEEEERQRGNFPDRFSGHQFPNYSSELNVNALLLGDSALYLCASSFVGTYEQYFGPGTRLTVT.

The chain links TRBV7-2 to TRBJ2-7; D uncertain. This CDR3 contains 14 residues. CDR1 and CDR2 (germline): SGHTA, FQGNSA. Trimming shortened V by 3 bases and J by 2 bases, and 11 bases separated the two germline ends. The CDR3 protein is CASSFAREAYEQYF. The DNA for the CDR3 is TGTGCCAGCAGCTTCGCAAGAGAAGCCTACGAGCAGTACTTC.

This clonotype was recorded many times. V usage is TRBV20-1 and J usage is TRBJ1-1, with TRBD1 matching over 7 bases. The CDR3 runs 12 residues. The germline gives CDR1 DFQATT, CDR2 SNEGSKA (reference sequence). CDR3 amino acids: CSPGGGSTEAFF. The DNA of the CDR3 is TGCAGCCCAGGGGGGGGGAGCACTGAAGCTTTCTTT.

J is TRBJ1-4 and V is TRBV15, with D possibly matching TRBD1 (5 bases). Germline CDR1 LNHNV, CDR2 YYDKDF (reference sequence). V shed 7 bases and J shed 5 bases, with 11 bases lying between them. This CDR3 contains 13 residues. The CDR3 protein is CATNQGRNEKLFF. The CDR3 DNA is TGTGCCACCAATCAGGGCCGCAATGAAAAACTGTTTTTT.

CDR3 DNA sequence: TGTGCCAGTAGTATGAGTGGCTACGAGCAGTACTTC. It yields the protein CASSMSGYEQYF. This chain joins TRBV19 and TRBJ2-7; the D is unclear. The V end lost 3 bases, the J end lost 3 bases, and 6 bases lay between the germline ends. There are 12 residues in the CDR3. CDR1 is LNHDA and CDR2 is SQIVND in the germline V gene (reference sequence).

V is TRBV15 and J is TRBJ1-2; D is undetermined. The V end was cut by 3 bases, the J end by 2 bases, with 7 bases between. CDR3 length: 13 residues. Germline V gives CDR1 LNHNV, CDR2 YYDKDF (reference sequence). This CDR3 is CATSSSVNYGYTF. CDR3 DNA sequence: TGTGCCACCAGCAGTTCGGTAAACTATGGCTACACCTTC.

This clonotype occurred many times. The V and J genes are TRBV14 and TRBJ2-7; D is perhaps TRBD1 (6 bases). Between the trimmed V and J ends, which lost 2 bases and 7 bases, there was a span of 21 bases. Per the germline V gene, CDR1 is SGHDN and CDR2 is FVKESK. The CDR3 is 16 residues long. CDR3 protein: CASSQRVNTLQGEQYF. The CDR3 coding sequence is TGTGCCAGCAGCCAACGTGTAAACACACTCCAGGGGGAGCAGTACTTC.

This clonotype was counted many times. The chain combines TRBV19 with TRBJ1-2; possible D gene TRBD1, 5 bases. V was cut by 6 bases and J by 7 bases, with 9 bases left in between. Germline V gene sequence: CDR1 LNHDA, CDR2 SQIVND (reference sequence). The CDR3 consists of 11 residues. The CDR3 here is CASSQGLGYTF. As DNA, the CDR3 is TGTGCCAGTAGCCAGGGTCTTGGCTACACCTTC.

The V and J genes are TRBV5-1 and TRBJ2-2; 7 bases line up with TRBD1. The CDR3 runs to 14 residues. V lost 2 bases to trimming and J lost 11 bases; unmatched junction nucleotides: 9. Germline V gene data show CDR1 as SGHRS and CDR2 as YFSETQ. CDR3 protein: CASSFGTASGELFF. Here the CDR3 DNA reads TGCGCCAGCAGCTTCGGGACAGCATCGGGCGAGCTGTTTTTT.